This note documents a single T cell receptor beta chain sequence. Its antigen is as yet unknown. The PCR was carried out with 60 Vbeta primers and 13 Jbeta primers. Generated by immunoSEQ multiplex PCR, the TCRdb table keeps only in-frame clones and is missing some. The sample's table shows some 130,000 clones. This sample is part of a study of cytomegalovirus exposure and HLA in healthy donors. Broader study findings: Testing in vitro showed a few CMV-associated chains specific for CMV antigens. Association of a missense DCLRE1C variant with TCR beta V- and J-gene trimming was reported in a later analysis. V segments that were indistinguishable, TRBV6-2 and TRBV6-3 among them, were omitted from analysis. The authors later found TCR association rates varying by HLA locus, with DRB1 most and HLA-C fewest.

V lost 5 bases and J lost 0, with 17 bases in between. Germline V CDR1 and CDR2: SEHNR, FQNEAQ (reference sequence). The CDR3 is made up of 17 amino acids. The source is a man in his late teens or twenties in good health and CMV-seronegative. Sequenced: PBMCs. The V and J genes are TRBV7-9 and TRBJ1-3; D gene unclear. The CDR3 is CASSPTGGRNSGNTIYF. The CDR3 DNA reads TGTGCCAGCAGCCCAACCGGAGGACGGAACTCTGGAAACACCATATATTTT.